The 2 T cell receptor beta chains reported below all come from one sample, sequenced in a study of blood T cell repertoires in COVID-19. Measured with immunoSEQ multiplex PCR; TCRdb has only the in-frame clones, and not every one. The data contain fewer than 250,000 clones, roughly 89% of them singletons. Sequenced input: PBMCs or T cells enriched from blood (not recorded which). These receptors were collected from a middle-aged woman who had recovered from COVID-19.

The gene calls are TRBV7-2 and TRBJ2-1, with 7 bases identical to TRBD2. The V and J ends lost 5 bases and 7 bases, in that order; junction bases with no gene match: 8. Germline CDR1 SGHTA, CDR2 FQGNSA. The CDR3 is 14 residues long. CDR3 nucleotide sequence: TGTGCCAGCAGCCAAACGACTAGCCGGAATGAGCAGTTCTTC. It specifies CASSQTTSRNEQFF.

The DNA for the CDR3 is TGTGCCAGCAGCTTAGAGGGGGGTTACAATGAGCAGTTCTTC. Translated: CASSLEGGYNEQFF. The J gene is TRBJ2-1, the V gene TRBV11-2; tentative D call: TRBD2 (6 bases). CDR3 length equals 14 residues. V was shortened by 0 bases and J by 4 bases, with 7 bases between the two germline ends. Germline values: CDR1 SGHAT, CDR2 FQNNGV.